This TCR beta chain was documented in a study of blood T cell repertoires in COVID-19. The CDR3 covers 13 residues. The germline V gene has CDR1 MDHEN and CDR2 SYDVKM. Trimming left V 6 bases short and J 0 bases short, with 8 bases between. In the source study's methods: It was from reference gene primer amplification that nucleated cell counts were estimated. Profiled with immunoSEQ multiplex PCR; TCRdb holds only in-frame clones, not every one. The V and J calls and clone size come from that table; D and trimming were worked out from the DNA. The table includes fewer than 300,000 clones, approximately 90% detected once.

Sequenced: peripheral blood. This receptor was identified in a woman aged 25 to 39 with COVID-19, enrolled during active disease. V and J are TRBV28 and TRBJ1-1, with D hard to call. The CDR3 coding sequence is TGTGCCAGCAGCCCGGCGGTGAACACTGAAGCTTTCTTT. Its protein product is CASSPAVNTEAFF.